A single sample gave rise to the 3 T cell receptor beta chains below, sequenced in a study of T cell responses to AZD1222 COVID-19 vaccine. Here immunoSEQ multiplex PCR was the method, and the copy in TCRdb shows in-frame clones only, minus some. The sample shows 85,000 to 100,000 clones, around 90% of them seen only once. This material consisted of peripheral blood, taken on day 0 of AZD1222 vaccination. The receptors originated from an adult in good health.

This sequence joins TRBV7-2 and TRBJ1-4; TRBD1 is a possible D gene (6 bases). V was cut by 1 base and J by 3 bases, with 12 bases left in between. From germline, CDR1 is SGHTA and CDR2 FQGNSA. The CDR3 totals 16 residues. The CDR3: CASSLEYEGANEKLFF. The CDR3 DNA reads TGTGCCAGCAGCTTAGAGTACGAGGGGGCTAATGAAAAACTGTTTTTT.

This sequence joins TRBV6-5 and TRBJ1-2, with TRBD1 identical over 10 bases. The CDR3 covers 15 residues. The trim removed 5 bases at V and 5 bases at J, leaving 8 bases unmatched. The germline V gene encodes CDR1 MNHEY and CDR2 SVGAGI. For the CDR3, the DNA is TGTGCCAGCAGTAACACCGGGACAGGGGATTATGGCTACACCTTC. As protein: CASSNTGTGDYGYTF.

The chain employs TRBV5-6 and TRBJ1-2; D call uncertain. The CDR3 runs to 12 residues. V was pared by 0 bases and J by 2 bases, with 2 bases between. Germline V gene sequence: CDR1 SGHDT, CDR2 YYEEEE. The CDR3 DNA reads TGTGCCAGCAGCTTGGGGAACTATGGCTACACCTTC. This sequence encodes CASSLGNYGYTF.